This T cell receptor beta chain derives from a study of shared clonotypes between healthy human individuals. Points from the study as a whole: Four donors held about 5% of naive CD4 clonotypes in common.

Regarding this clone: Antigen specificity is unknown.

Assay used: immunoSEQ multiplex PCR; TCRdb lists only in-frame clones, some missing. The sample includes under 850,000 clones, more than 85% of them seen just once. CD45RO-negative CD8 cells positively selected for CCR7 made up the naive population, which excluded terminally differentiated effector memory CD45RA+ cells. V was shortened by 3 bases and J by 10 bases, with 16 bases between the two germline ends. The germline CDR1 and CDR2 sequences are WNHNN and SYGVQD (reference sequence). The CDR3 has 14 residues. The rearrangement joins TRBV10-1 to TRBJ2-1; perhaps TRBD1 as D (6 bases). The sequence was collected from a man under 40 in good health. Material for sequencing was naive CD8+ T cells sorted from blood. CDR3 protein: CASSDGDTGREQFF. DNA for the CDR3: TGCGCCAGCAGTGACGGGGACACCGGCCGGGAGCAGTTCTTC.